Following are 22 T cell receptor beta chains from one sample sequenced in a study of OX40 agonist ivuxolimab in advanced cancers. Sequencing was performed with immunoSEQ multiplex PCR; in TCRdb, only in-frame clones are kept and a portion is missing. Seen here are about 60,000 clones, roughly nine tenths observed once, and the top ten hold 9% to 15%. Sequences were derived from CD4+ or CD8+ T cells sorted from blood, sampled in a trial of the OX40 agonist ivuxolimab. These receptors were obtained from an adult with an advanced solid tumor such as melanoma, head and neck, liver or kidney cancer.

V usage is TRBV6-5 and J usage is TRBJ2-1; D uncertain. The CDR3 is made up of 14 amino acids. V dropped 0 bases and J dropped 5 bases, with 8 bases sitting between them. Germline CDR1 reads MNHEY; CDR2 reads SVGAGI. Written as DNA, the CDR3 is TGTGCCAGCAGTTACTCGTACGGTGACAATGAGCAGTTCTTC. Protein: CASSYSYGDNEQFF.

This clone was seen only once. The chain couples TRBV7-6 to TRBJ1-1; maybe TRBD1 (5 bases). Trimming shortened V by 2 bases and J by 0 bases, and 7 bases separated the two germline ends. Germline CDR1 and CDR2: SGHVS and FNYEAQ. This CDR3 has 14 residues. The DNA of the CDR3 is TGTGCCAGCAGCTTAAGGGGTATGAACACTGAAGCTTTCTTT. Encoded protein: CASSLRGMNTEAFF. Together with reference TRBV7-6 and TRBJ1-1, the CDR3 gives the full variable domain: GAGVSQSPRYKVTKRGQDVALRCDPISGHVSLYWYRQALGQGPEFLTYFNYEAQQDKSGLPNDRFSAERPEGSISTLTIQRTEQRDSAMYRCASSLRGMNTEAFFGQGTRLTVV.

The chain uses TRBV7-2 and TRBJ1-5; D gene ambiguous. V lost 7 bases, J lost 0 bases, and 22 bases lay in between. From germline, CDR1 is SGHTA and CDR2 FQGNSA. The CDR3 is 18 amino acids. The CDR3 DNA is TGTGCCAGCAACCCTTTCCGTGCCAGGACCGGTAGCAATCAGCCCCAGCATTTT. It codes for CASNPFRARTGSNQPQHF.

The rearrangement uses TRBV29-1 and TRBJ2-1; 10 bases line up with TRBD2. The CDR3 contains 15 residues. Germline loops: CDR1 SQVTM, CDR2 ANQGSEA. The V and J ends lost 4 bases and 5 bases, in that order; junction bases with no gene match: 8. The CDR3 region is CSVAPGLAANNEQFF. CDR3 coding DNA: TGCAGCGTTGCTCCCGGACTAGCGGCCAACAATGAGCAGTTCTTC.

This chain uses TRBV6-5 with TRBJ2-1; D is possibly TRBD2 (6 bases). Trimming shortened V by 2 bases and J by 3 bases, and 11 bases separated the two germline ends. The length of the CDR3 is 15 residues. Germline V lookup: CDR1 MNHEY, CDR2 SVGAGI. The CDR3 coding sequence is TGTGCCAGCAGTTACCGGCGGGGTCTCTACAATGAGCAGTTCTTC. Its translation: CASSYRRGLYNEQFF.

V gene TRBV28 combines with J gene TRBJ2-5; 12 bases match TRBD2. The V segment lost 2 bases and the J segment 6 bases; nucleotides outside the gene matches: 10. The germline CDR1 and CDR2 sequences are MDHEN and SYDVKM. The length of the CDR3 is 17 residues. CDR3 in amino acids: CASSLLDLAGGWKTQYF. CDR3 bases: TGTGCCAGCAGTTTACTTGATCTAGCGGGAGGGTGGAAGACCCAGTACTTC.

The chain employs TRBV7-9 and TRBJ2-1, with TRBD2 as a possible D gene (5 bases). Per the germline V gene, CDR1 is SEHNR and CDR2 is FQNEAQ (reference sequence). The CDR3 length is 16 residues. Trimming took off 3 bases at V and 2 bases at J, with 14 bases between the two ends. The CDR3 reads CASSLSRRPPYNEQFF. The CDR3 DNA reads TGTGCCAGCAGCTTGAGCCGGAGGCCCCCCTACAATGAGCAGTTCTTC. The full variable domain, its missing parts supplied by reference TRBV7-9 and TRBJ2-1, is DTGVSQNPRHKITKRGQNVTFRCDPISEHNRLYWYRQTLGQGPEFLTYFQNEAQLEKSRLLSDRFSAERPKGSFSTLEIQRTEQGDSAMYLCASSLSRRPPYNEQFFGPGTRLTVL.

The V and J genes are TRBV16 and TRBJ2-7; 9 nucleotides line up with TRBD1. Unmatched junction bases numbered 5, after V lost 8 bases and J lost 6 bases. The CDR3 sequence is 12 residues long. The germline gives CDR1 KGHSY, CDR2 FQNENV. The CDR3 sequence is CASGRTGVEQYV. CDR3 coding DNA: TGTGCCAGCGGACGGACAGGGGTCGAGCAGTACGTC.

The CDR3 coding sequence is TGTGCCAGCAGCCAAGGGGCTAGCCGTCACACCGGGGAGCTGTTTTTT. This gives the protein CASSQGASRHTGELFF. The rearrangement joins TRBV4-2 to TRBJ2-2; D is perhaps TRBD2 (5 bases). Germline CDR1 and CDR2: LGHNA and YNFKEQ. CDR3 length: 16 residues. V was clipped by 1 base and J by 3 bases, with 12 bases between them.

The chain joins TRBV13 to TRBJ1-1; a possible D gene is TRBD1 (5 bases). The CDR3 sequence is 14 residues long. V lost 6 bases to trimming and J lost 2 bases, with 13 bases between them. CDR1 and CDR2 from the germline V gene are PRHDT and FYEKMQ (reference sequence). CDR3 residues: CASRTAGSNTEAFF. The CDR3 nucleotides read TGTGCCAGCAGAACCGCAGGGTCAAACACTGAAGCTTTCTTT.

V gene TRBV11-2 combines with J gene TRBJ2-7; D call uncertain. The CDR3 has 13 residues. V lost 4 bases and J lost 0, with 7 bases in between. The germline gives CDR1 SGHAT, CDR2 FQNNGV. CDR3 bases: TGTGCCAGCAGCTCCCCGGGCTCCTACGAGCAGTACTTC. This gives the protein CASSSPGSYEQYF.

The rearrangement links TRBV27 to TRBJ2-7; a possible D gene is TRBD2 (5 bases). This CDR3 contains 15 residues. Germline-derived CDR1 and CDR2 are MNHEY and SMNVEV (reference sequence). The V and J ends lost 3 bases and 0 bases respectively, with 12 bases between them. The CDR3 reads CASSFLSGSSYEQYF. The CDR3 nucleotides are TGTGCCAGCAGTTTTTTAAGCGGTAGCTCCTACGAGCAGTACTTC.

The CDR3 DNA reads as TGTGCCAGCAGCTTGACAGACTCTGGAAACACCATATATTTT. Protein sequence: CASSLTDSGNTIYF. The V gene is TRBV5-6, the J gene TRBJ1-3; D not resolved. CDR3 size: 14 residues. Germline CDR1 and CDR2: SGHDT and YYEEEE. Trimming took 1 base from V and 0 from J, leaving 5 bases between them. Full variable domain (missing parts from reference TRBV5-6 and TRBJ1-3): DAGVTQSPTHLIKTRGQQVTLRCSPKSGHDTVSWYQQALGQGPQFIFQYYEEEERQRGNFPDRFSGHQFPNYSSELNVNALLLGDSALYLCASSLTDSGNTIYFGEGSWLTVV.

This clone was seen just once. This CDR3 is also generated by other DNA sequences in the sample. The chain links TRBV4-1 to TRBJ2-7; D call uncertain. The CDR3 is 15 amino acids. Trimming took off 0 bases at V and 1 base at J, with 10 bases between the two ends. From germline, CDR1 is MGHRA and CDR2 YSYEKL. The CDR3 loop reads CASSQDGAFSYEQYF. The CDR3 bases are TGCGCCAGCAGCCAAGATGGAGCATTTTCCTACGAGCAGTACTTC.

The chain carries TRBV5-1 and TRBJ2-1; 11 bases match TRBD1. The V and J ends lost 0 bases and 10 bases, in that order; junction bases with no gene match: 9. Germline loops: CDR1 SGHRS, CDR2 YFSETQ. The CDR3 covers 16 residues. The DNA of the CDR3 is TGCGCCAGCAGCTTGGCCGGGACAGGGGGAGATATCGAGCAGTTCTTC. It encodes CASSLAGTGGDIEQFF.

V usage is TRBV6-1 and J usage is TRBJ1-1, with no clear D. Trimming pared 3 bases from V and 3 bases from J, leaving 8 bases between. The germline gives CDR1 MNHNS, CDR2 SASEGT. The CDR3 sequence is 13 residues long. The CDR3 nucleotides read TGTGCCAGCAGTGAGAAGGGTTACACTGAAGCTTTCTTT. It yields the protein CASSEKGYTEAFF.

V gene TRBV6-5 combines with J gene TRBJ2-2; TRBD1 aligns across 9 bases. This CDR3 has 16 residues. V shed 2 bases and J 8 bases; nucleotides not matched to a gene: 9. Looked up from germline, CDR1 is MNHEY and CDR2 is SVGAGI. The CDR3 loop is CASSYIWDREGGELFF. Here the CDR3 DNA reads TGTGCCAGCAGTTACATCTGGGACAGGGAGGGGGGGGAGCTGTTTTTT.

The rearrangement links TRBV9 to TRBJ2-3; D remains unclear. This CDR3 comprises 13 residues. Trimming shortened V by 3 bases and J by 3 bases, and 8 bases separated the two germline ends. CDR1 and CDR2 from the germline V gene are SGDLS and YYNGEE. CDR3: CASSGVGTDTQYF. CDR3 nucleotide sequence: TGTGCCAGCAGCGGTGTGGGGACAGATACGCAGTATTTT.

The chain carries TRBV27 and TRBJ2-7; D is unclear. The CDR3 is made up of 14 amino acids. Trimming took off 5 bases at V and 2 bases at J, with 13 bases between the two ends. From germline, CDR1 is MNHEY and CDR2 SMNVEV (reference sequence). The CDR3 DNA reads TGTGCCAGCAGTCTCCTTGCGGATCCCTACGAGCAGTACTTC. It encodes CASSLLADPYEQYF.

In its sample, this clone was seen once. The CDR3 coding sequence is TGTGCCAGCAGCCCCACTAGCGGGCTCGCCTACAATGAGCAGTTCTTC. Translating it yields CASSPTSGLAYNEQFF. The V call is TRBV7-9, the J call TRBJ2-1, with TRBD2 matching 9 bases. The length of the CDR3 is 16 residues. Germline CDR1 and CDR2: SEHNR and FQNEAQ (reference sequence). With 5 bases clipped from V and 2 bases from J, the junction kept 7 bases outside the gene matches.

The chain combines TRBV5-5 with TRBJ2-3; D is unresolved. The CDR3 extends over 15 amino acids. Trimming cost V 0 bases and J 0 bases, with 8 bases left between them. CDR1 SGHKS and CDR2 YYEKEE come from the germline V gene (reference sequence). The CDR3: CASSLEGFSTDTQYF. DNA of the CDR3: TGTGCCAGCAGCTTGGAAGGGTTTAGCACAGATACGCAGTATTTT.

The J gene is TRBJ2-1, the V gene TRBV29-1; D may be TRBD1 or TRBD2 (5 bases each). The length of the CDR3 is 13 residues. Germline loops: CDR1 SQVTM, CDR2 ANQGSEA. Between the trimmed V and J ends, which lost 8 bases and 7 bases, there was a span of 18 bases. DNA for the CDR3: TGCAGCTCGCCTCTGGGGACGGGGAATGAGCAGTTCTTC. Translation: CSSPLGTGNEQFF.